The 32 T cell receptor beta chains given below trace back to one sample, sequenced in a study of blood T cell repertoires in COVID-19. The protocol was immunoSEQ multiplex PCR, while the TCRdb copy is restricted to in-frame clones and leaves out a portion. This sample carries roughly 250,000 clones, around 85% of them seen once, and the ten largest clones take around 4.5%. Sequencing was performed on PBMCs or T cells enriched from blood (not recorded which). The receptors come from a woman aged 25 to 45 who had recovered from COVID-19.

The V call is TRBV5-1, the J call TRBJ2-7, with 8 bases aligning to TRBD1. The V gene's germline CDR1 is SGHRS and CDR2 YFSETQ. After removal of 7 bases from V and 2 bases from J, the junction contained 11 bases not matched to a gene. This CDR3 contains 15 residues. The CDR3 bases are TGCGCCAGCCGCGTAGGAGGGGACAGGACCTACGAGCAGTACTTC. Protein product: CASRVGGDRTYEQYF.

The rearrangement uses TRBV7-9 and TRBJ2-7, with TRBD2 identical over 10 bases. V shed 5 bases, J shed 3 bases, and the junction held 19 bases outside the gene matches. CDR3 length: 19 amino acids. Germline CDR1 SEHNR, CDR2 FQNEAQ (reference sequence). The DNA for the CDR3 is TGTGCCAGCAGCCCCCAAGCGGGAGGGCCTTCCCGGGGGATCTACGAGCAGTACTTC. It translates to CASSPQAGGPSRGIYEQYF.

This chain connects TRBV7-9 to TRBJ2-7, with 8 bases lining up with TRBD1. Trimming took 5 bases from V and 3 from J; bases not matched to a gene: 9. Germline CDR1 SEHNR, CDR2 FQNEAQ (reference sequence). The CDR3 is made up of 15 amino acids. CDR3 sequence: CASSPGQGSSYEQYF. CDR3 nucleotides: TGTGCCAGCAGCCCCGGACAGGGCTCCAGCTACGAGCAGTACTTC.

The chain joins TRBV4-1 to TRBJ1-3, with D possibly TRBD1 on 6 matching bases. Germline V gives CDR1 MGHRA, CDR2 YSYEKL. The CDR3 is 16 amino acids. V dropped 4 bases and J dropped 0 bases, with 13 bases sitting between them. CDR3 in DNA: TGCGCCAGCAGCCTACGCTCGACAGGCTCTGGAAACACCATATATTTT. It is translated as CASSLRSTGSGNTIYF.

This chain connects TRBV29-1 to TRBJ1-1; D gene ambiguous. Germline V lookup: CDR1 SQVTM, CDR2 ANQGSEA. This CDR3 contains 13 residues. V gave up 3 bases and J gave up 4 bases, with 12 bases separating them. The CDR3 DNA follows: TGCAGCGTTGAGGTCCTCCGCGGCACTGAAGCTTTCTTT. Encoded protein: CSVEVLRGTEAFF.

This clone came up once. The V call is TRBV6-5, the J call TRBJ2-7; a weak D match, TRBD1 (6 bases). CDR1 is MNHEY and CDR2 is SVGAGI in the germline V gene. The CDR3 runs 13 residues. Trimming removed 4 bases at V and 7 bases at J, with 14 bases between. The CDR3 nucleotides read TGTGCCAGCAGTTCCCAGGGGAGCCGGGAGCAGTACTTC. The encoded protein is CASSSQGSREQYF.

The rearrangement links TRBV28 to TRBJ1-5, with D unclear. The ends were cut back, 3 bases at V and 4 bases at J, with 4 bases in the middle. The CDR3 has 12 amino acids. Looked up from germline, CDR1 is MDHEN and CDR2 is SYDVKM. The CDR3 is CASSFYNQPQHF. The CDR3 coding sequence is TGTGCCAGCAGTTTTTATAATCAGCCCCAGCATTTT. The variable domain in full, completed from reference TRBV28 and TRBJ1-5, reads DVKVTQSSRYLVKRTGEKVFLECVQDMDHENMFWYRQDPGLGLRLIYFSYDVKMKEKGDIPEGYSVSREKKERFSLILESASTNQTSMYLCASSFYNQPQHFGDGTRLSIL.

V and J are TRBV5-1 and TRBJ2-7; 7 bases line up with TRBD2. The CDR3 runs to 14 residues. CDR1 SGHRS and CDR2 YFSETQ come from the germline V gene. The V and J ends lost 0 bases and 3 bases, in that order; junction bases with no gene match: 3. In nucleotides, the CDR3 is TGCGCCAGCAGCTTGGGCGGGGGTATCTACGAGCAGTACTTC. Its protein is CASSLGGGIYEQYF. The whole variable domain, filled in from reference TRBV5-1 and TRBJ2-7, reads KAGVTQTPRYLIKTRGQQVTLSCSPISGHRSVSWYQQTPGQGLQFLFEYFSETQRNKGNFPGRFSGRQFSNSRSEMNVSTLELGDSALYLCASSLGGGIYEQYFGPGTRLTVT.

The V call is TRBV5-1, the J call TRBJ2-1; TRBD2 matches 8 bases. The junction had 5 bases not matched to a gene; V was cut back by 2 bases and J by 1 base. The length of the CDR3 is 16 residues. The germline V gene has CDR1 SGHRS and CDR2 YFSETQ. The CDR3 protein is CASSFGSGESYNEQFF. CDR3 bases: TGCGCCAGCAGCTTTGGTAGCGGGGAATCCTACAATGAGCAGTTCTTC.

The CDR3 nucleotides read TGTGCCAGTAGTTTGGCCTCTAGCACAGATACGCAGTATTTT. Residues: CASSLASSTDTQYF. V gene TRBV19 combines with J gene TRBJ2-3; D is ambiguous. The CDR3 loop spans 14 amino acids. The germline V gene has CDR1 LNHDA and CDR2 SQIVND (reference sequence). Trimming removed 5 bases from V and 0 bases from J, with 9 bases in between.

Note on this clone: In the same sample, other DNA sequences code for this CDR3. This chain joins TRBV6-5 and TRBJ1-1; D is uncertain. The CDR3 has 12 amino acids. Germline CDR1 and CDR2: MNHEY and SVGAGI. The V gene lost 2 bases and the J gene lost 5 bases, with 6 bases spanning the gap. The CDR3 reads CASSYGGTEAFF. The CDR3 nucleotides read TGTGCCAGCAGTTACGGAGGGACTGAAGCTTTCTTT.

The genes are TRBV6-5 and TRBJ2-5; 11 bases fit TRBD1. The CDR3 sequence is 14 residues long. In germline, CDR1 is MNHEY, CDR2 SVGAGI. Germline trimming cut 10 bases from V and 5 bases from J; bases unmatched to any gene: 9. Here the CDR3 DNA reads TGTGCCACCCGTTGGACAGGGGGCGTTGAGACCCAGTACTTC. It is translated as CATRWTGGVETQYF.

The rearrangement uses TRBV20-1 and TRBJ2-1, with D possibly TRBD2 on 6 matching bases. CDR1 and CDR2 (germline): DFQATT, SNEGSKA (reference sequence). The CDR3 runs to 16 residues. V lost 3 bases and J lost 3, with 18 bases in between. The CDR3 DNA follows: TGCAGTGCTAGTAGACCCACCGGGACTCACTACAATGAGCAGTTCTTC. This gives the protein CSASRPTGTHYNEQFF.

As for this clone: Other nucleotide sequences in the sample specify the same CDR3. V is TRBV11-2 and J is TRBJ1-4; D might be TRBD1 (6 bases). This CDR3 is 14 amino acids long. V was shortened by 3 bases and J by 7 bases, with 12 bases between the two germline ends. Germline loops: CDR1 SGHAT, CDR2 FQNNGV. CDR3 in amino acids: CASSLGRGSEKLFF. The CDR3 coding sequence is TGTGCCAGCAGCTTGGGCAGGGGAAGTGAAAAACTGTTTTTT.

J is TRBJ1-3 and V is TRBV11-2; D gene ambiguous. Per germline, CDR1 SGHAT and CDR2 FQNNGV. The CDR3 spans 17 residues. With 5 bases removed from V and 0 bases from J, the gap between germline ends came to 17 bases. The CDR3 region is CASSQIRSRSSGNTIYF. CDR3 coding DNA: TGTGCCAGCAGCCAAATCCGCAGTCGGAGCTCTGGAAACACCATATATTTT.

The J gene is TRBJ1-2, the V gene TRBV11-2; TRBD1 matches 7 bases. V lost 6 bases to trimming and J lost 2 bases; unmatched junction nucleotides: 9. Germline V gene lookup returns CDR1 SGHAT and CDR2 FQNNGV. The CDR3 has 15 residues. The CDR3 reads CASRRPGTANYGYTF. The CDR3 nucleotides read TGTGCCAGCAGGAGACCCGGGACAGCCAACTATGGCTACACCTTC.

The rearrangement joins TRBV11-1 to TRBJ2-3, with 8 bases aligning to TRBD1. Germline V CDR1 and CDR2: SGHAT, FQDESV (reference sequence). The CDR3 is made up of 16 amino acids. After removal of 2 bases from V and 2 bases from J, the junction contained 6 bases not matched to a gene. CDR3 DNA: TGTGCCAGCAGCTTATACCGGGACAGGTACACAGATACGCAGTATTTT. Residues: CASSLYRDRYTDTQYF.

The chain has TRBV20-1 and TRBJ1-1; perhaps TRBD1 as D (5 bases). V was clipped by 3 bases and J by 3 bases, with 14 bases between them. Germline CDR1 DFQATT, CDR2 SNEGSKA (reference sequence). CDR3 length equals 14 residues. CDR3 in DNA: TGCAGTGCTAGTCGCACAGCGGGGGACACTGAAGCTTTCTTT. It specifies CSASRTAGDTEAFF.

This chain uses TRBV5-6 with TRBJ2-6; 8 bases agree with TRBD1. The CDR3 runs to 18 residues. Germline V gives CDR1 SGHDT, CDR2 YYEEEE. V was pared by 1 base and J by 3 bases, with 9 bases of the junction left unmatched. CDR3 loop: CASSLLLDRAGGANVLTF. The CDR3 bases are TGTGCCAGCAGCTTGTTGTTGGACAGGGCGGGTGGGGCCAACGTCCTGACTTTC. The variable domain in full, with the rest retrieved from reference TRBV5-6 and TRBJ2-6, is DAGVTQSPTHLIKTRGQQVTLRCSPKSGHDTVSWYQQALGQGPQFIFQYYEEEERQRGNFPDRFSGHQFPNYSSELNVNALLLGDSALYLCASSLLLDRAGGANVLTFGAGSRLTVL.

The chain joins TRBV7-9 to TRBJ1-2, with unresolved D. Trimming left V 2 bases short and J 5 bases short, with 12 bases between. The germline gives CDR1 SEHNR, CDR2 FQNEAQ (reference sequence). The CDR3 length is 14 residues. The CDR3 loop reads CASSLRLTGYGYTF. The DNA of the CDR3 is TGTGCCAGCAGCTTACGCCTAACGGGTTATGGCTACACCTTC.

This rearrangement joins TRBV12-5 to TRBJ1-5; a weak D match, TRBD1 (6 bases). The germline CDR1 and CDR2 sequences are LGHNT and FRNRAP. The length of the CDR3 is 14 residues. The V and J ends lost 6 bases and 3 bases respectively, with 12 bases between them. Written as DNA, the CDR3 is TGTGCTAGTGGCTCAGGGGCCCTCAATCAGCCCCAGCATTTT. Translated, it gives CASGSGALNQPQHF.

CDR3 sequence reads: CASSLIRDTYEQYF. In nucleotides, the CDR3 is TGTGCCAGCAGCTTAATCCGAGACACCTACGAGCAGTACTTC. This sequence joins TRBV7-2 and TRBJ2-7; D is unclear. The V and J ends lost 2 bases and 2 bases respectively, with 10 bases between them. This CDR3 has 14 residues. Germline V gives CDR1 SGHTA, CDR2 FQGNSA.

The chain has TRBV7-8 and TRBJ1-5; tentatively, D is TRBD1 (5 bases). The ends were cut back, 6 bases at V and 3 bases at J, with 15 bases in the middle. The CDR3 is 15 residues long. Per the germline V gene, CDR1 is SGHVS and CDR2 is FQNEAQ. As DNA, the CDR3 is TGTGCCAGCAGTTGGACACAGCGCCCCAATCAGCCCCAGCATTTT. Amino acid sequence: CASSWTQRPNQPQHF.

The chain uses TRBV28 and TRBJ1-3; 11 bases line up with TRBD1. CDR1 and CDR2 from the germline V gene are MDHEN and SYDVKM. The junction had 8 bases not matched to a gene; V was cut back by 5 bases and J by 8 bases. The CDR3 extends over 15 amino acids. In nucleotides, the CDR3 is TGTGCCAGCAGTGGGACAGGGGGGTTTACGGACACCATATATTTT. Translated, it gives CASSGTGGFTDTIYF.

J is TRBJ2-7 and V is TRBV29-1; D remains unclear. The CDR3 runs 12 residues. Trimming cost V 1 base and J 3 bases, with 7 bases left between them. The germline CDR1 and CDR2 sequences are SQVTM and ANQGSEA. CDR3 sequence (DNA): TGCAGCGTTGAAGGCCAGAACTACGAGCAGTACTTC. Protein sequence: CSVEGQNYEQYF.

The DNA for the CDR3 is TGTGCCAGCAGTTTACAGGATCGGCAGGACACCATATATTTT. This codes for CASSLQDRQDTIYF. The chain recombines TRBV28 with TRBJ1-3; D unclear. The germline CDR1 and CDR2 sequences are MDHEN and SYDVKM. This CDR3 contains 14 residues. Trimming pared 2 bases from V and 8 bases from J, leaving 13 bases between.

V gene TRBV19 combines with J gene TRBJ2-3; possibly TRBD1 for D (6 bases). Trimming stripped 3 bases from V and 4 bases from J, with 14 bases between. This CDR3 has 15 amino acids. Germline loops: CDR1 LNHDA, CDR2 SQIVND (reference sequence). The CDR3 DNA is TGTGCCAGTAGTATCGCAGGGGCCCCAGCAGATACGCAGTATTTT. This codes for CASSIAGAPADTQYF.

In this sample, this clone turned up once. This chain connects TRBV27 to TRBJ1-6; D call uncertain. CDR3 length: 17 amino acids. Germline CDR1 MNHEY, CDR2 SMNVEV (reference sequence). V was clipped by 1 base and J by 6 bases, with 16 bases between them. The CDR3 DNA follows: TGTGCCAGCAGTTTATTGTGGGTGGCAGCGGGTAATTCACCCCTCCACTTT. It encodes CASSLLWVAAGNSPLHF.

The genes are TRBV6-5 and TRBJ2-7, with 8 bases lining up with TRBD1. This CDR3 contains 15 residues. V lost 6 bases and J lost 4; bases outside the gene matches: 11. The germline CDR1 and CDR2 sequences are MNHEY and SVGAGI. CDR3 region: CASRHRQGTGYEQYF. In DNA form, the CDR3 reads TGTGCCAGCAGGCACCGACAGGGGACAGGTTACGAGCAGTACTTC.

This clone has only one observation. CDR3 in DNA: TGTGCCAGCAAACCGGCAATAGACAGGGGGGAACCTAACTACGAGCAGTACTTC. This translates into CASKPAIDRGEPNYEQYF. The chain links TRBV21-1 to TRBJ2-7; the D call TRBD1 from the table was never checked on the DNA. TRBV21-1 is designated a pseudogene. The CDR3 runs 18 residues.

This sequence joins TRBV30 and TRBJ2-1; TRBD2 aligns across 9 bases. Trimming at V came to 4 bases and at J to 7 bases, leaving 5 bases not matched to a gene. This CDR3 region has 13 residues. Germline V gene lookup returns CDR1 GTSNPN and CDR2 SVGIG (reference sequence). The CDR3 DNA follows: TGTGCCTGGACCCTTACTAGCGGGAATGAGCAGTTCTTC. It encodes CAWTLTSGNEQFF. The full variable domain, with the rest looked up from reference TRBV30 and TRBJ2-1, is SQTIHQWPATLVQPVGSPLSLECTVEGTSNPNLYWYRQAAGRGLQLLFYSVGIGQISSEVPQNLSASRPQDRQFILSSKKLLLSDSGFYLCAWTLTSGNEQFFGPGTRLTVL.

The V gene is TRBV27, the J gene TRBJ2-7; 7 bases agree with TRBD2. This CDR3 has 16 residues. V trimming: 6 bases; J trimming: 0 bases; junction bases outside the gene matches: 11. The V gene's germline CDR1 is MNHEY and CDR2 SMNVEV (reference sequence). DNA of the CDR3: TGTGCCAGCAGGGGGGGGAGGTTCGATTACTCCTACGAGCAGTACTTC. Translation: CASRGGRFDYSYEQYF.